The next 9 T cell receptor beta chains were all read from a single sample in a study of shared clonotypes between healthy human individuals. Generated by immunoSEQ multiplex PCR, the TCRdb table keeps only in-frame clones and is missing some. This sample has fewer than 1.4 million clones, with 75% to 85% found just once. Source material: memory CD4+ T cells from PBMCs. Subset described: CD45RA-negative fraction. The receptor source for this set is a man in his late teens or twenties in good health. Some clones in this sample may be carry-over from other donors' samples.

The rearrangement links TRBV9 to TRBJ2-2; 13 nucleotides match TRBD2. With 4 bases clipped from V and 11 bases from J, the junction kept 5 bases outside the gene matches. The CDR3 is 14 amino acids. CDR1 SGDLS and CDR2 YYNGEE come from the germline V gene. This CDR3 reads CASSPRTSGSELFF. The DNA for the CDR3 is TGTGCCAGCAGCCCCCGGACTAGCGGGAGCGAGCTGTTTTTT.

The rearrangement joins TRBV7-9 to TRBJ2-2; 7 bases agree with TRBD2. The V gene end was trimmed by 1 base and the J gene end by 0 bases; junction bases not matched to a gene: 8. Germline CDR1 reads SEHNR; CDR2 reads FQNEAQ (reference sequence). The CDR3 spans 18 residues. CDR3 protein: CASSLGDYKIANTGELFF. The CDR3 DNA sequence: TGTGCCAGCAGCTTAGGGGACTACAAAATTGCGAACACCGGGGAGCTGTTTTTT.

This chain joins TRBV2 and TRBJ2-7; possible D gene TRBD2, 6 bases. V lost 6 bases and J lost 0, with 6 bases in between. The CDR3 has 12 residues. From germline, CDR1 is SNHLY and CDR2 FYNNEI. In DNA form, the CDR3 reads TGTGCCAGCAGGACTAGCTCCTACGAGCAGTACTTC. The encoded protein is CASRTSSYEQYF.

This chain joins TRBV11-1 and TRBJ2-5; D is perhaps TRBD2 (6 bases). Germline V CDR1 and CDR2: SGHAT, FQDESV (reference sequence). This CDR3 spans 14 amino acids. V dropped 0 bases and J dropped 4 bases, with 9 bases sitting between them. CDR3 nucleotides: TGTGCCAGCAGCTTAGCCGGGAGTTTAGAGACCCAGTACTTC. Translated, it gives CASSLAGSLETQYF.

With respect to this clone: Sequence at one end of the junction differs from germline and may be a read error. This chain uses TRBV28 with TRBJ1-2; tentative D call: TRBD1 (5 bases). CDR1 MDHEN and CDR2 SYDVKM come from the germline V gene. The CDR3 consists of 13 residues. The CDR3 DNA sequence: TGTGCCAGCCAGTTCGGGGGAAACTACGGCTACACCTTC. The encoded protein is CASQFGGNYGYTF.

This chain connects TRBV5-1 to TRBJ2-2; D is perhaps TRBD2 (5 bases). Germline lookup yields CDR1 SGHRS and CDR2 YFSETQ. CDR3 size: 16 residues. V lost 4 bases and J lost 6, with 19 bases in between. This chain's CDR3 is CASSPQTPGKAGELFF. Written as DNA, the CDR3 is TGCGCCAGCAGCCCACAAACTCCGGGAAAAGCCGGGGAGCTGTTTTTT.

This clone was counted only a few times. This chain uses TRBV6-1 with TRBJ2-5; D is ambiguous. Germline assignment: CDR1 MNHNS and CDR2 SASEGT. The CDR3 is 13 amino acids. V was clipped by 0 bases and J by 5 bases, with 7 bases between them. The CDR3 coding sequence is TGTGCCAGCAGTGAAGCGCTTCCTGAGACCCAGTACTTC. The encoded protein is CASSEALPETQYF.

V gene TRBV27 combines with J gene TRBJ1-2, with 8 bases lining up with TRBD1. Germline V lookup: CDR1 MNHEY, CDR2 SMNVEV (reference sequence). CDR3 length equals 16 residues. Unmatched junction bases numbered 6, after V lost 3 bases and J lost 0 bases. CDR3 sequence reads: CASSLHQGASNYGYTF. Here the CDR3 DNA reads TGTGCCAGCAGTTTGCACCAGGGGGCGTCTAACTATGGCTACACCTTC.

V gene TRBV4-3 combines with J gene TRBJ1-1; a possible D gene is TRBD1 (5 bases). Between the trimmed V and J ends, which lost 4 bases and 10 bases, there was a span of 16 bases. Germline V gives CDR1 LGHNA, CDR2 YSLEER. The CDR3 has 13 amino acids. The CDR3 is CASSPRLGARAFF. The CDR3 DNA is TGCGCCAGCAGCCCCCGACTAGGGGCTCGAGCTTTCTTT.